Listed below are T cell receptor beta chains from one sample, sequenced in a study of CD4+ T cells in melanoma. Libraries were prepared by immunoSEQ multiplex PCR; TCRdb keeps only in-frame clonotypes and omits some of them. The sample contains more than 90,000 clones, approximately 92% of which appear only once. The material sequenced was peripheral blood. The receptors come from a human donor with melanoma. Each CDR3 is given without its conserved first and last residue.

J	V	CDR3
TRBJ1-2	TRBV4-1	ASSQANQGARAYGYT
TRBJ1-1	TRBV7-2	ASSLPGQGGNDMNTEAF
TRBJ2-7	TRBV9	ASSVVWTGTYEQY
TRBJ1-4	TRBV4-2	ASSQDVATNEKLF
TRBJ1-1	TRBV27	ASSAGQGPALNTEAF
TRBJ2-7	TRBV28	ASRDRGRVEQY
TRBJ2-3	TRBV2	ASSENGGNTQY
TRBJ2-1	TRBV4-3	ASSQTSGGFNEQF
TRBJ2-3	TRBV10-3	AIRTSGGTDTQY
TRBJ2-3	TRBV6-1	ASSDQPQGMDTQY
TRBJ2-5	TRBV11-1	ASSPPGRRETQY
TRBJ2-1	TRBV19	ASSFGRRGEQF
TRBJ1-5	TRBV5-6	ASSAQAHQPQH
TRBJ1-6	TRBV19	ASNPGREYNSPLH
TRBJ2-3	TRBV5-1	ASSLDVRGPGTDTQY